The source of this T cell receptor (beta chain) is a study of early T cells in non-severe SARS-CoV-2 infection. Study-wide background: Sequencing targeted bulk RNA from unsorted whole blood, leaving chains unpaired. Study conclusions and caveats: Comparison of clonotypes with VDJdb favored anti-spike CD8 responses while missing private and CD4 specificities.

This clonotype appeared many times. Its target is unknown. The protocol attached unique molecular identifiers to individual cDNA molecules. Each CDR3 protein is one row after TCRdb ran MiXCR on the 5' RACE reads. The sample lists approximately 30,000 distinct CDR3 sequences, around 6.6% seen once, with about 3% in the top ten. The TCR sequence derives from an adult who was a healthcare worker with PCR-confirmed SARS-CoV-2 infection or an uninfected control (not recorded which). Sequenced input: whole blood.

CDR3 sequence: CSASSGTGTDTQYF. The CDR3 bases are TGCAGCGCTTCAAGCGGGACGGGCACAGATACGCAGTATTTT. V gene TRBV29-1 combines with J gene TRBJ2-3, with 7 bases matching TRBD2. V was pared by 7 bases and J by 1 base, with 8 bases of the junction left unmatched. Germline V CDR1 and CDR2: SQVTM, ANQGSEA. The CDR3 has 14 amino acids.